One sample yielded the 28 T cell receptor beta chains listed below, sequenced in a study of blood T cell repertoires in COVID-19. Only in-frame clones appear in the TCRdb table, and some are missing; sequencing was by immunoSEQ multiplex PCR. The data show about 120,000 clones, with about four fifths seen just once and about 17% held by the top ten. Material: peripheral blood. The receptors originated from a man aged 30-40 years with COVID-19, enrolled during active disease.

CDR3 amino acids: CASSLSLGAMLTDTQYF. CDR3 in DNA: TGTGCCAGCAGTTTATCCTTAGGGGCCATGCTCACGGATACGCAGTATTTT. The chain uses TRBV27 and TRBJ2-3; possibly TRBD1 for D (5 bases). Looked up from germline, CDR1 is MNHEY and CDR2 is SMNVEV (reference sequence). V lost 0 bases and J lost 6, with 19 bases in between. The CDR3 runs to 17 residues.

The V and J genes are TRBV19 and TRBJ2-1; no firm D call. Trimming pared 3 bases from V and 1 base from J, leaving 7 bases between. Germline V gene lookup returns CDR1 LNHDA and CDR2 SQIVND (reference sequence). This CDR3 spans 14 amino acids. CDR3 in amino acids: CASSIADSYNEQFF. The DNA of the CDR3 is TGTGCCAGTAGTATCGCAGATTCCTACAATGAGCAGTTCTTC.

The V call is TRBV19, the J call TRBJ1-5, with unresolved D. This CDR3 is 17 amino acids long. Germline V gene lookup returns CDR1 LNHDA and CDR2 SQIVND (reference sequence). The V and J ends lost 0 bases and 4 bases respectively, with 16 bases between them. The DNA for the CDR3 is TGTGCCAGTAGTATAGATCTCTGGCTTAGCGTTAATCAGCCCCAGCATTTT. Translated: CASSIDLWLSVNQPQHF.

The V call is TRBV6-5, the J call TRBJ1-3; D might be TRBD1 (5 bases). This CDR3 region has 15 residues. Per the germline V gene, CDR1 is MNHEY and CDR2 is SVGAGI. Trimming shortened V by 6 bases and J by 2 bases, and 14 bases separated the two germline ends. Here the CDR3 reads CASSPTEITGNTIYF. The CDR3, as DNA: TGTGCCAGCAGCCCGACAGAGATTACTGGAAACACCATATATTTT.

The chain is built from TRBV10-2 and TRBJ1-2; D unresolved. The CDR3 length is 11 residues. Germline CDR1 is WSHSY and CDR2 is SAAADI. Trimming shortened V by 8 bases and J by 5 bases, and 9 bases separated the two germline ends. CDR3 bases: TGCGCCAGCGCCACATTTTATGGCTACACCTTC. Translating gives CASATFYGYTF.

V usage is TRBV30 and J usage is TRBJ1-3, with D perhaps matching TRBD1 (5 bases). This CDR3 contains 15 residues. V shed 3 bases and J shed 0 bases, with 12 bases lying between them. The V gene's germline CDR1 is GTSNPN and CDR2 SVGIG (reference sequence). The CDR3 DNA follows: TGTGCCTGGAGGGGCTTGGGGGGCTCTGGAAACACCATATATTTT. It encodes CAWRGLGGSGNTIYF. Looking up the rest from reference TRBV30 and TRBJ1-3 gives the full variable domain: SQTIHQWPATLVQPVGSPLSLECTVEGTSNPNLYWYRQAAGRGLQLLFYSVGIGQISSEVPQNLSASRPQDRQFILSSKKLLLSDSGFYLCAWRGLGGSGNTIYFGEGSWLTVV.

This CDR3 reads CASSPRHSGPDTQYF. CDR3 DNA sequence: TGTGCCAGCAGCCCACGTCACAGTGGCCCAGATACGCAGTATTTT. This chain joins TRBV7-2 and TRBJ2-3; no clear D gene. Trimming left V 5 bases short and J 4 bases short, with 16 bases between. The CDR3 loop spans 15 amino acids. Germline V gene data show CDR1 as SGHTA and CDR2 as FQGNSA.

CDR3 sequence: CASSQLGVRGREYDEQYF. In DNA form, the CDR3 reads TGCGCCAGCAGTCAATTGGGGGTTCGGGGGCGGGAGTACGACGAGCAGTACTTC. The rearrangement joins TRBV23-1 to TRBJ2-7, with a weak D call TRBD2 (7 bases). TRBV23-1 is filed as an ORF, its function uncertain. Trimming pared 1 base from V and 5 bases from J, leaving 24 bases between. The CDR3 extends over 18 amino acids.

This clone occurred a few times. V is TRBV5-6 and J is TRBJ2-2, with D possibly matching TRBD2 (5 bases). The V gene's germline CDR1 is SGHDT and CDR2 YYEEEE. V lost 3 bases to trimming and J lost 2 bases, with 8 bases between them. CDR3 size: 14 residues. CDR3 sequence (DNA): TGTGCCAGCAGCTATGGACTTAACACCGGGGAGCTGTTTTTT. This gives the protein CASSYGLNTGELFF.

V gene TRBV19 combines with J gene TRBJ1-2; a possible D gene is TRBD1 (6 bases). CDR3 length equals 15 residues. CDR1 LNHDA and CDR2 SQIVND come from the germline V gene (reference sequence). Trimming took off 9 bases at V and 7 bases at J, with 24 bases between the two ends. The CDR3 DNA follows: TGTGCCAGCTCCCCCCGACAGGCCAGGGATCCTGGCTACACCTTC. It yields the protein CASSPRQARDPGYTF.

The chain couples TRBV28 to TRBJ1-1; 7 positions agree with TRBD1. Trimming cost V 9 bases and J 6 bases; bases outside gene matches: 19. The CDR3 contains 16 residues. CDR1 and CDR2 from the germline V gene are MDHEN and SYDVKM. The CDR3 DNA reads as TGTGCCAGAGCCCCCGGGTGGGCGAGGGGGCTACCTGAAGCTTTCTTT. Protein sequence: CARAPGWARGLPEAFF.

This clone was found once. The chain employs TRBV7-9 and TRBJ1-1, with D possibly being TRBD1 (6 bases). The CDR3 is 12 amino acids. In germline, CDR1 is SEHNR, CDR2 FQNEAQ (reference sequence). Trimming left V 3 bases short and J 13 bases short, with 15 bases between. In nucleotides, the CDR3 is TGTGCCAGCAGCTTGGAGGTCACAGGGCTTTTCTTT. Translated: CASSLEVTGLFF.

The chain uses TRBV27 and TRBJ1-1; D might be TRBD1 (5 bases). CDR3 size: 14 residues. V was trimmed by 1 base and J by 5 bases, leaving 11 bases between them. Germline lookup yields CDR1 MNHEY and CDR2 SMNVEV (reference sequence). CDR3 bases: TGTGCCAGCAGTTTATTGGCAGGGAGGACTGAAGCTTTCTTT. Its translation: CASSLLAGRTEAFF.

This clone has a single count. The chain employs TRBV5-1 and TRBJ1-6; 7 nucleotides line up with TRBD1. V was clipped by 4 bases and J by 10 bases; unmatched bases: 11. The length of the CDR3 is 15 residues. CDR1 SGHRS and CDR2 YFSETQ come from the germline V gene. The CDR3 DNA is TGCGCCAGCAGCGTGCGACAGGGCGGAGACTCACCCCTCCACTTT. Translation: CASSVRQGGDSPLHF.

This clone came up once. The chain carries TRBV9 and TRBJ2-1; D not certain. V was shortened by 5 bases and J by 4 bases, with 7 bases between the two germline ends. Germline V gives CDR1 SGDLS, CDR2 YYNGEE. CDR3 size: 12 residues. CDR3 sequence: CASRSSYNEQFF. In nucleotides, the CDR3 is TGTGCCAGCAGATCTTCGTACAATGAGCAGTTCTTC.

The rearrangement links TRBV19 to TRBJ2-1; 13 positions match TRBD2. Trimming cost V 3 bases and J 11 bases; bases outside gene matches: 7. This CDR3 contains 15 residues. CDR1 and CDR2 (germline): LNHDA, SQIVND (reference sequence). The CDR3 nucleotides read TGTGCCAGTAGTATTCAACTAGCGGGGGGGCCCCAGCAGTTCTTC. This translates into CASSIQLAGGPQQFF.

V is TRBV7-3 and J is TRBJ2-7; D is uncertain. CDR1 and CDR2 (germline): SGHTA, FQGTGA. The CDR3 sequence is 14 residues long. V was pared by 3 bases and J by 6 bases, with 15 bases between. In DNA form, the CDR3 reads TGTGCCAGCAGCTTCGGTGAAGGAACGGGCGAGCAGTACTTC. The encoded protein is CASSFGEGTGEQYF.

This clone was counted only a few times. CDR3 in amino acids: CASSLYGTGDEKLFF. CDR3 DNA: TGTGCCAGCAGCCTATACGGGACAGGGGATGAAAAACTGTTTTTT. The chain recombines TRBV5-4 with TRBJ1-4, with 10 bases aligning to TRBD1. CDR1 SGHNT and CDR2 YYREEE come from the germline V gene (reference sequence). The CDR3 spans 15 residues. Losses at the gene ends were 4 bases for V and 6 bases for J; bases not matched to a gene: 6.

This chain connects TRBV4-3 to TRBJ2-2, with 7 bases aligning to TRBD1. The CDR3 totals 15 residues. V shed 4 bases, J shed 6 bases, and the junction held 8 bases outside the gene matches. Germline V gives CDR1 LGHNA, CDR2 YSLEER. The DNA of the CDR3 is TGCGCCAGCAGCCGGTATCACAGGGGCGCCGGGGAGCTGTTTTTT. Amino acid sequence: CASSRYHRGAGELFF.

The chain employs TRBV5-6 and TRBJ1-6; TRBD1 agrees at 9 bases. The trim removed 4 bases at V and 7 bases at J, leaving 9 bases unmatched. This CDR3 spans 16 amino acids. Germline loops: CDR1 SGHDT, CDR2 YYEEEE. CDR3 residues: CASSQGNRGQNSPLHF. CDR3 in DNA: TGTGCCAGCAGCCAAGGCAACAGGGGGCAGAATTCACCCCTCCACTTT.

This chain joins TRBV27 and TRBJ2-7; maybe TRBD1 (6 bases). This CDR3 region has 15 residues. Between the trimmed V and J ends, which lost 8 bases and 0 bases, there was a span of 17 bases. The germline V gene has CDR1 MNHEY and CDR2 SMNVEV (reference sequence). CDR3 sequence: CASFAIQGYSYEQYF. DNA of the CDR3: TGTGCCAGCTTCGCTATACAGGGCTACTCCTACGAGCAGTACTTC.

The chain links TRBV10-3 to TRBJ2-7, with 11 bases aligning to TRBD2. CDR3 length: 15 amino acids. Trimming at V came to 1 base and at J to 4 bases, leaving 3 bases not matched to a gene. Germline V gene sequence: CDR1 ENHRY, CDR2 SYGVKD. The CDR3 DNA follows: TGTGCCATCAGTGAGTTCACTAGCGGGAGATACGAGCAGTACTTC. Amino acid sequence: CAISEFTSGRYEQYF.

The chain links TRBV3-1 (or the pseudogene TRBV3-2) to TRBJ2-5; perhaps TRBD1 as D (5 bases). Germline V gene data show CDR1 as LGHDT and CDR2 as YNNKEL (reference sequence). This CDR3 comprises 13 residues. V lost 4 bases to trimming and J lost 5 bases, with 11 bases between them. CDR3 sequence reads: CASSPGHLETQYF. The CDR3 DNA reads TGTGCCAGCAGCCCCGGACATCTGGAGACCCAGTACTTC.

This chain uses TRBV2 with TRBJ2-7; 7 bases match TRBD2. Trimming removed 4 bases from V and 1 base from J; junction bases left unmatched: 4. Germline values: CDR1 SNHLY, CDR2 FYNNEI. CDR3 size: 14 residues. The CDR3 loop reads CASSVLGGSYEQYF. Written as DNA, the CDR3 is TGTGCCAGCAGTGTTTTGGGAGGGTCCTACGAGCAGTACTTC.

This clone has more than one count but fewer than ten. The J gene is TRBJ2-7, the V gene TRBV11-3, with D possibly being TRBD2 (6 bases). Germline V gene lookup returns CDR1 SGHNT and CDR2 YENEEA. The CDR3 is 15 amino acids. Trimming removed 1 base at V and 2 bases at J, with 12 bases between. The CDR3 nucleotides are TGTGCCAGCAGCTTAGGAGGGGAGGTTACCTACGAGCAGTACTTC. Its translation: CASSLGGEVTYEQYF.

The J gene is TRBJ1-2, the V gene TRBV18; D might be TRBD1 (6 bases). The CDR3 sequence is 16 residues long. Germline-derived CDR1 and CDR2 are KGHSH and LQKENI. Trimming took 6 bases from V and 4 from J, leaving 21 bases between them. CDR3 protein: CASSHPGAAGIYGYTF. CDR3 bases: TGTGCCAGCTCCCATCCAGGGGCTGCCGGAATCTATGGCTACACCTTC.

The CDR3 loop reads CASSFYGTEAFF. The CDR3 DNA reads TGTGCCAGCAGCTTCTATGGCACTGAAGCTTTCTTT. The gene calls are TRBV5-5 and TRBJ1-1; D unclear. This CDR3 contains 12 residues. Germline V lookup: CDR1 SGHKS, CDR2 YYEKEE (reference sequence). Between the trimmed V and J ends, which lost 2 bases and 4 bases, there was a span of 6 bases.

The chain has TRBV29-1 and TRBJ2-3; TRBD2 matches at 8 bases. CDR1 is SQVTM, CDR2 ANQGSEA, per germline. The trim removed 6 bases at V and 3 bases at J, leaving 8 bases unmatched. The CDR3 has 14 residues. In nucleotides, the CDR3 is TGCAGCGTGGCGAGCGGGAGTGGGACAGATACGCAGTATTTT. Translating gives CSVASGSGTDTQYF.